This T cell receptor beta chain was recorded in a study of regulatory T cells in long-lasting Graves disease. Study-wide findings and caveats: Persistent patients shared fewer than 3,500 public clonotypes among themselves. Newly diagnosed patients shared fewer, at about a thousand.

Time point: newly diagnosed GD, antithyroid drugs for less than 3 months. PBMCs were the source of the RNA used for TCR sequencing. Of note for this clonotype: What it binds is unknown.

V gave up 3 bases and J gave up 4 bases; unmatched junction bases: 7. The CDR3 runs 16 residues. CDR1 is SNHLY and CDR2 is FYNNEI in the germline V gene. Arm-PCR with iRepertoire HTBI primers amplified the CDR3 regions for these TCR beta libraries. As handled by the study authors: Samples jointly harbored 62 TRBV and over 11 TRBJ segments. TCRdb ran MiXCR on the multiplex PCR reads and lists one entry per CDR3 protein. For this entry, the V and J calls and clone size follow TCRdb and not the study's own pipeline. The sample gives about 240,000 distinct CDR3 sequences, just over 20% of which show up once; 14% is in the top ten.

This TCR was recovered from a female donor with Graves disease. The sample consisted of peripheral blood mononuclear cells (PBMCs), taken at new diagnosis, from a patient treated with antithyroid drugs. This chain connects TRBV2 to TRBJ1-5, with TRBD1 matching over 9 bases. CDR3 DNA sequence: TGTGCCAGCAGTGACACAGGGGGCCAGGCAAATCAGCCCCAGCATTTT. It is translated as CASSDTGGQANQPQHF.